This T cell receptor beta chain originates from a study of cytomegalovirus exposure and HLA in healthy donors. General study points: Cytomegalovirus-associated TCR beta chains were listed, numbering approximately 150.

J lost 5 bases, V lost 5 bases, and 5 bases had no gene match. Germline loops: CDR1 SEHNR, CDR2 FQNEAQ (reference sequence). The CDR3 totals 13 residues. Clones were sequenced by immunoSEQ multiplex PCR, and TCRdb holds only the in-frame ones, with some missing. The data contain around 70,000 clones, around 94% of them singletons. Worth noting for this clone: Its antigen is not known.

Donors came from a validation cohort of over 100 subjects, distinct from the first 666-subject cohort. The receptor was isolated from a man aged 18 to 29 in good health and CMV-seropositive. Sample: PBMCs. This chain links TRBV7-9 with TRBJ2-7, with 8 bases matching TRBD1. CDR3 DNA sequence: TGTGCCAGCAGCGGACAGGGTTGGCACGAGCAGTACTTC. As protein: CASSGQGWHEQYF.